These 30 T cell receptor beta chains came from one sample sequenced in a study of blood T cell repertoires in COVID-19. Clones were read by immunoSEQ multiplex PCR, and TCRdb kept only the in-frame ones, dropping some. The sample contains 68,000 or so clones, around 88% of which appear only once. Source material: peripheral blood. The source is a woman between 70 and 85 years old with acute or convalescent COVID-19.

V and J are TRBV6-5 and TRBJ2-6; 7 bases are shared with TRBD1. With V trimmed by 5 bases and J by 4 bases, 5 bases remained unmatched. Germline assignment: CDR1 MNHEY and CDR2 SVGAGI. CDR3 size: 15 residues. CDR3 bases: TGTGCCAGCAGTCCCACAGGGGCCGGGGCCAACGTCCTGACTTTC. Translation gives CASSPTGAGANVLTF.

The V and J genes are TRBV7-9 and TRBJ1-2, with TRBD1 identical over 7 bases. The CDR3 contains 15 residues. In germline, CDR1 is SEHNR, CDR2 FQNEAQ (reference sequence). V was clipped by 4 bases and J by 6 bases; unmatched bases: 11. This chain's CDR3 is CASSSDRVSQNGYTF. The CDR3 DNA reads TGTGCCAGCAGCTCCGACAGGGTAAGCCAGAATGGCTACACCTTC.

This chain joins TRBV15 and TRBJ2-4; no reliable D call. CDR1 LNHNV and CDR2 YYDKDF come from the germline V gene (reference sequence). V was cut by 0 bases and J by 8 bases, with 14 bases left in between. The CDR3 is made up of 15 amino acids. The CDR3 sequence: CATSRDLTTPYIQYF. Here the CDR3 DNA reads TGTGCCACCAGCAGAGACCTTACTACGCCGTACATTCAGTACTTC. Variable domain in full (rest from reference TRBV15 and TRBJ2-4): DAMVIQNPRYQVTQFGKPVTLSCSQTLNHNVMYWYQQKSSQAPKLLFHYYDKDFNNEADTPDNFQSRRPNTSFCFLDIRSPGLGDTAMYLCATSRDLTTPYIQYFGAGTRLSVL.

The rearrangement joins TRBV3-1 (or the pseudogene TRBV3-2) to TRBJ1-1, with no clear D. V was shortened by 1 base and J by 5 bases, with 11 bases between the two germline ends. This CDR3 is 14 amino acids long. The germline gives CDR1 LGHDT, CDR2 YNNKEL (reference sequence). CDR3 loop: CASSQGGHGTEAFF. CDR3 nucleotide sequence: TGTGCCAGCAGCCAAGGAGGGCATGGTACTGAAGCTTTCTTT.

V usage is TRBV28 and J usage is TRBJ1-2, with D uncertain. V was shortened by 4 bases and J by 5 bases, with 17 bases between the two germline ends. This CDR3 is 15 amino acids long. Germline V gene data show CDR1 as MDHEN and CDR2 as SYDVKM. The CDR3 region has the DNA TGTGCCAGCAGTTCTTCCCCACTCGTCTTGTATGGCTACACCTTC. It is translated as CASSSSPLVLYGYTF.

The chain joins TRBV5-1 to TRBJ2-3, with 13 bases that match TRBD2. CDR1 is SGHRS and CDR2 is YFSETQ in the germline V gene. This CDR3 has 16 amino acids. V lost 3 bases to trimming and J lost 5 bases; unmatched junction nucleotides: 6. Here the CDR3 DNA reads TGCGCCAGCAGCTGGGGACTAGCGGGACAGGAAGATACGCAGTATTTT. Translation: CASSWGLAGQEDTQYF.

This chain uses TRBV4-2 with TRBJ2-1, with TRBD2 matching 7 bases. The trim removed 0 bases at V and 5 bases at J, leaving 13 bases unmatched. CDR1 is LGHNA and CDR2 is YNFKEQ in the germline V gene. The CDR3 spans 18 residues. The CDR3 DNA sequence: TGTGCCAGCAGCCAAGATATCCCCGGGACTACGTGGCACAATGAGCAGTTCTTC. Residues: CASSQDIPGTTWHNEQFF.

This chain uses TRBV21-1 with TRBJ1-5; the DNA was not compared with TRBD1, the D call given in the table. TRBV21-1 is flagged as a pseudogene. This CDR3 comprises 16 residues. Here the CDR3 DNA reads TGTGCCAGCAGCGCACTACAGGGTGCGGTTGATCAGCCCCAGCATTTT. Protein sequence: CASSALQGAVDQPQHF.

This clone was seen a few times. The chain couples TRBV19 to TRBJ1-1, with TRBD1 identical over 8 bases. The germline gives CDR1 LNHDA, CDR2 SQIVND (reference sequence). The V and J ends lost 5 bases and 4 bases, in that order; junction bases with no gene match: 6. There are 14 residues in the CDR3. The CDR3 DNA reads TGTGCCAGTAGTTCCAGGGGGCTCAGCACTGAAGCTTTCTTT. Its protein product is CASSSRGLSTEAFF.

The chain combines TRBV6-2 or TRBV6-3 with TRBJ1-5, with 8 positions matching TRBD1. Germline CDR1 is MNHEY and CDR2 is SVGEGT. V trimming: 2 bases; J trimming: 6 bases; junction bases outside the gene matches: 15. The CDR3 has 18 amino acids. CDR3 sequence reads: CASSYPRDRGFGGQPQHF. CDR3 sequence (DNA): TGTGCCAGCAGTTACCCTCGTGACAGGGGATTCGGGGGTCAGCCCCAGCATTTT.

The count of this clone is one. V and J are TRBV5-4 and TRBJ2-2; 11 bases align to TRBD2. J lost 8 bases, V lost 0 bases, and 0 bases had no gene match. Germline CDR1 and CDR2: SGHNT and YYREEE (reference sequence). This CDR3 has 14 residues. The CDR3 DNA sequence: TGTGCCAGCAGCTTGGGACTAGCGGGAGGGGAGCTGTTTTTT. Protein sequence: CASSLGLAGGELFF.

J is TRBJ2-2 and V is TRBV6-2 or TRBV6-3, with 10 bases identical to TRBD2. The germline V gene has CDR1 MNHEY and CDR2 SVGEGT. V shed 2 bases and J 1 base; nucleotides not matched to a gene: 4. The CDR3 is 17 residues long. The CDR3, as DNA: TGTGCCAGCAGTTACCCTGGACTAGCGGTGAACACCGGGGAGCTGTTTTTT. It translates to CASSYPGLAVNTGELFF.

The chain couples TRBV6-5 to TRBJ2-7, with TRBD1 matching 9 bases. Germline CDR1 and CDR2: MNHEY and SVGAGI. The CDR3 runs 14 residues. The ends lost 6 bases at V and 2 bases at J; junction bases unmatched: 5. In DNA, the CDR3 is TGTGCCAGCAGCCACAGGGGGCCTCCCTACGAGCAGTACTTC. This encodes CASSHRGPPYEQYF.

The rearrangement joins TRBV4-1 to TRBJ2-7; unclear D gene. This CDR3 contains 14 residues. Trimming removed 0 bases from V and 1 base from J, with 7 bases in between. Germline V gene data show CDR1 as MGHRA and CDR2 as YSYEKL. CDR3 region: CASSQDTSSYEQYF. The DNA for the CDR3 is TGCGCCAGCAGCCAAGATACGAGTTCCTACGAGCAGTACTTC.

The CDR3 DNA is TGTGCCATCAGTGAGTCACAGGGGGCGGGAGGGTTCTTC. Translating gives CAISESQGAGGFF. The rearrangement uses TRBV10-3 and TRBJ2-1; D is perhaps TRBD1 (9 bases). The germline CDR1 and CDR2 sequences are ENHRY and SYGVKD. The V end was cut by 0 bases, the J end by 15 bases, with 15 bases between. This CDR3 region has 13 residues.

This sequence joins TRBV5-1 and TRBJ1-5, with 8 bases identical to TRBD1. The germline V gene has CDR1 SGHRS and CDR2 YFSETQ. The V gene end was trimmed by 1 base and the J gene end by 6 bases; junction bases not matched to a gene: 6. The CDR3 is made up of 15 amino acids. CDR3 sequence: CASSLQGALSQPQHF. The CDR3 coding sequence is TGCGCCAGCAGCTTGCAGGGGGCTCTAAGTCAGCCCCAGCATTTT.

V gene TRBV27 combines with J gene TRBJ2-7, with 8 nucleotides matching TRBD1. The junction had 2 bases not matched to a gene; V was cut back by 7 bases and J by 0 bases. Germline CDR1 reads MNHEY; CDR2 reads SMNVEV (reference sequence). The CDR3 totals 13 residues. CDR3 nucleotides: TGTGCCAGCAATGGACAGGGCTCCTACGAGCAGTACTTC. Protein sequence: CASNGQGSYEQYF.

This chain uses TRBV7-2 with TRBJ2-5; the D is unclear. CDR1 and CDR2 (germline): SGHTA, FQGNSA. The CDR3 has 13 residues. V shed 8 bases and J shed 7 bases, with 17 bases lying between them. The CDR3 DNA reads TGTGCCAGCGGGCCCATTACCGGCCTGACCCAGTACTTC. It yields the protein CASGPITGLTQYF.

This rearrangement joins TRBV9 to TRBJ2-2, with D possibly being TRBD1 (5 bases). The V end lost 3 bases, the J end lost 4 bases, and 10 bases lay between the germline ends. The CDR3 has 14 residues. From germline, CDR1 is SGDLS and CDR2 YYNGEE. CDR3: CASSEGRATGELFF. DNA for the CDR3: TGTGCCAGCAGCGAGGGCAGGGCCACCGGGGAGCTGTTTTTT.

In DNA, the CDR3 is TGCGCCAGCAGGAGGGCAGCCTCCTACGAGCAGTACTTC. It yields the protein CASRRAASYEQYF. The chain carries TRBV23-1 and TRBJ2-7; the D gene is possibly TRBD2 (5 bases). TRBV23-1 is an ORF; its function is uncertain. This CDR3 comprises 13 residues. V gave up 6 bases and J gave up 0 bases, with 9 bases separating them.

V is TRBV28 and J is TRBJ2-1; possibly TRBD1 for D (5 bases). The CDR3 is made up of 12 amino acids. Deletions cut 7 bases from V and 8 bases from J, with 12 bases between. Germline CDR1 and CDR2: MDHEN and SYDVKM. The CDR3 nucleotides read TGTGCCAGCAAGTCCCAGGGCGATGAGCAGTTCTTC. It encodes CASKSQGDEQFF.

The V and J genes are TRBV29-1 and TRBJ1-1; 8 bases are a match to TRBD1. Trimming removed 7 bases from V and 0 bases from J; junction bases left unmatched: 4. Per the germline V gene, CDR1 is SQVTM and CDR2 is ANQGSEA. The CDR3 covers 13 residues. DNA of the CDR3: TGCAGCGCCCGACAGGGGTTGAACACTGAAGCTTTCTTT. Protein product: CSARQGLNTEAFF.

The chain is built from TRBV13 and TRBJ2-1; tentatively, D is TRBD1 (5 bases). Germline CDR1 is PRHDT and CDR2 is FYEKMQ (reference sequence). V dropped 5 bases and J dropped 0 bases, with 14 bases sitting between them. The CDR3 runs to 16 residues. The CDR3 region is CASSQGLQSSYNEQFF. The CDR3, as DNA: TGTGCCAGCAGCCAGGGTCTTCAAAGCTCCTACAATGAGCAGTTCTTC.

Concerning this clone: At the DNA level, this CDR3 is encoded by other sequences in the same sample as well. CDR3 amino acids: CASSLGQGSYGYTF. The CDR3 DNA sequence: TGTGCCAGCAGCTTGGGACAGGGGTCCTATGGCTACACCTTC. This chain joins TRBV7-3 and TRBJ1-2, with 10 bases that match TRBD1. Germline V gene lookup returns CDR1 SGHTA and CDR2 FQGTGA. This CDR3 has 14 residues. The ends lost 3 bases at V and 4 bases at J; junction bases unmatched: 2.

This clone was counted once. The chain couples TRBV27 to TRBJ1-1, with 10 bases matching TRBD1. Germline V gene lookup returns CDR1 MNHEY and CDR2 SMNVEV (reference sequence). This CDR3 comprises 16 residues. The V gene end was trimmed by 3 bases and the J gene end by 1 base; junction bases not matched to a gene: 5. The CDR3 DNA reads TGTGCCAGCAGTTTCCTCGGACAGGGGGGGAACACTGAAGCTTTCTTT. It specifies CASSFLGQGGNTEAFF.

The chain links TRBV27 to TRBJ2-3; D perhaps matches TRBD2 (6 bases). V was pared by 5 bases and J by 0 bases, with 18 bases between. The CDR3 runs to 17 residues. Germline V gene data show CDR1 as MNHEY and CDR2 as SMNVEV (reference sequence). Here the CDR3 reads CASSPRDSYYSTDTQYF. In DNA, the CDR3 is TGTGCCAGCAGTCCCCGGGACTCCTACTATAGCACAGATACGCAGTATTTT.

The J gene is TRBJ2-2, the V gene TRBV2; TRBD2 agrees at 8 bases. The V gene end was trimmed by 8 bases and the J gene end by 0 bases; junction bases not matched to a gene: 11. The CDR3 runs 17 residues. Germline V gene lookup returns CDR1 SNHLY and CDR2 FYNNEI. CDR3 coding DNA: TGTGCCAGCCGAAGCGGGGGAAGAGCCGCGAACACCGGGGAGCTGTTTTTT. This codes for CASRSGGRAANTGELFF.

This clone was detected a few times. The V call is TRBV11-2, the J call TRBJ1-2, with D unresolved. Germline CDR1 SGHAT, CDR2 FQNNGV. The CDR3 sequence is 15 residues long. V was shortened by 0 bases and J by 0 bases, with 8 bases between the two germline ends. CDR3 sequence (DNA): TGTGCCAGCAGCTTAGAGTCAGCGCCTAACTATGGCTACACCTTC. This codes for CASSLESAPNYGYTF.

The chain is built from TRBV7-9 and TRBJ1-1, with 7 bases that match TRBD1. Per germline, CDR1 SEHNR and CDR2 FQNEAQ (reference sequence). The CDR3 is made up of 12 amino acids. The ends lost 3 bases at V and 8 bases at J; junction bases unmatched: 3. The CDR3 DNA reads TGTGCCAGCAGCTTCGGGGGACAGGAAGCTTTCTTT. It translates to CASSFGGQEAFF.

The rearrangement joins TRBV28 to TRBJ2-4, with a possible D match to TRBD1 (5 bases). The V gene lost 8 bases and the J gene lost 3 bases, with 8 bases spanning the gap. The CDR3 runs 12 residues. CDR1 is MDHEN, CDR2 SYDVKM, per germline. CDR3 sequence reads: CASSRVKNIQYF. CDR3 sequence (DNA): TGTGCCAGCTCCAGGGTCAAAAACATTCAGTACTTC.